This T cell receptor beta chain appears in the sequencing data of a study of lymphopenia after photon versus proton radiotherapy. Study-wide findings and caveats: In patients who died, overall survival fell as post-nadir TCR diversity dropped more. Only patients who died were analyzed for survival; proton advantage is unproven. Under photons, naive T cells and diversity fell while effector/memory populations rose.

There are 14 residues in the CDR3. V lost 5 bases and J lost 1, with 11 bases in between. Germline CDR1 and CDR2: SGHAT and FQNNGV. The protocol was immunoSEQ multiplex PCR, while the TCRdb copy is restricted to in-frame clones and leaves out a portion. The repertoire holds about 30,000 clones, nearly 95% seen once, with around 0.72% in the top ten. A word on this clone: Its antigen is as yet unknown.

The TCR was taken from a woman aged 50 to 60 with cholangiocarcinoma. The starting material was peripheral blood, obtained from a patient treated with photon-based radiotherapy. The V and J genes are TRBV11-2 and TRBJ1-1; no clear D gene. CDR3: CASSPSHRNTEAFF. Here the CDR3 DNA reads TGTGCCAGCAGCCCAAGCCACAGGAACACTGAAGCTTTCTTT. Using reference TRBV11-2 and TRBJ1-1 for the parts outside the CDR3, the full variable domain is EAGVAQSPRYKIIEKRQSVAFWCNPISGHATLYWYQQILGQGPKLLIQFQNNGVVDDSQLPKDRFSAERLKGVDSTLKIQPAKLEDSAVYLCASSPSHRNTEAFFGQGTRLTVV.